What follows are 8 T cell receptor beta chains derived from one specimen sequenced in a study of vaccination and CD4 T cells after COVID-19. The antigens for these receptors are not known. Specified treatment: roughly 10-day PBMC culture with coronavirus spike peptide pools or control peptides (ViraFEST assay). The Oncomine TCR Beta short-read assay was applied to DNA of cultured CD4+ T cells. TCRdb analysed the PCR reads with MiXCR anew, one entry per CDR3 protein. Among roughly 4,000 distinct CDR3 sequences listed, 45% were seen once. Sample: CD4+ T cells from blood, cultured in vitro. The receptors derive from a human donor who had recovered from COVID-19.

This clonotype was recorded only once. V gene TRBV5-1 combines with J gene TRBJ2-7, with 8 positions matching TRBD1. Unmatched junction bases numbered 7, after V lost 0 bases and J lost 5 bases. Germline V gene sequence: CDR1 SGHRS, CDR2 YFSETQ. The CDR3 runs to 15 residues. The DNA for the CDR3 is TGCGCCAGCAGCTTGGGGACAGGGTATGGAGACGAGCAGTACTTC. Encoded protein: CASSLGTGYGDEQYF.

The table lists this clonotype with a few counts. V gene TRBV6-5 combines with J gene TRBJ2-1; D might be TRBD2 (6 bases). CDR1 and CDR2 (germline): MNHEY, SVGAGI. The V end was cut by 0 bases, the J end by 0 bases, with 9 bases between. The CDR3 totals 16 residues. The CDR3 here is CASSYSSGSSYNEQFF. The CDR3 DNA reads as TGTGCCAGCAGTTACTCTAGCGGCAGCTCCTACAATGAGCAGTTCTTC.

The rearrangement uses TRBV6-5 and TRBJ1-2; 11 nucleotides match TRBD1. V gave up 2 bases and J gave up 5 bases; unmatched junction bases: 7. In germline, CDR1 is MNHEY, CDR2 SVGAGI. The CDR3 length is 16 residues. The DNA for the CDR3 is TGTGCCAGCAGTTACGCACGGACAGGGGGCGGGTATGGCTACACCTTC. This translates into CASSYARTGGGYGYTF.

CDR3 region: CAWSVVQSNQPQHF. CDR3 in DNA: TGTGCCTGGAGTGTAGTGCAGAGCAATCAGCCCCAGCATTTT. V is TRBV30 and J is TRBJ1-5; D unresolved. Looked up from germline, CDR1 is GTSNPN and CDR2 is SVGIG (reference sequence). Trimming removed 0 bases at V and 1 base at J, with 7 bases between. The CDR3 is 14 residues long.

This clonotype occurred a few times. This chain connects TRBV7-2 to TRBJ2-2, with D uncertain. The CDR3 loop spans 15 amino acids. Trimming pared 1 base from V and 1 base from J, leaving 7 bases between. CDR1 is SGHTA, CDR2 FQGNSA, per germline. DNA for the CDR3: TGTGCCAGCAGCTTAGTAAGGGTGAACACCGGGGAGCTGTTTTTT. The encoded protein is CASSLVRVNTGELFF.

The chain couples TRBV28 to TRBJ2-7, with no clear D. The CDR3 extends over 13 amino acids. The germline CDR1 and CDR2 sequences are MDHEN and SYDVKM. V was cut by 4 bases and J by 3 bases, with 10 bases left in between. The CDR3 DNA reads TGTGCCAGCAGTTCGGACGAGAACTACGAGCAGTACTTC. Amino acid sequence: CASSSDENYEQYF.

This clonotype was counted only a few times. This chain joins TRBV7-8 and TRBJ2-3, with 8 nucleotides matching TRBD2. The CDR3 loop spans 16 amino acids. Germline V lookup: CDR1 SGHVS, CDR2 FQNEAQ. V lost 5 bases, J lost 3 bases, and 10 bases stayed unmatched. CDR3 DNA sequence: TGTGCCAGCAGCCCGGGAGGGCCGGGTCGAACAGATACGCAGTATTTT. Translation gives CASSPGGPGRTDTQYF.

The chain uses TRBV27 and TRBJ1-3; no reliable D call. The CDR3 sequence is 14 residues long. Germline V gives CDR1 MNHEY, CDR2 SMNVEV (reference sequence). The V and J ends lost 5 bases and 4 bases respectively, with 12 bases between them. The DNA of the CDR3 is TGTGCCAGCAGTCCCCAGCGGGGAGGAAACACCATATATTTT. Amino acids: CASSPQRGGNTIYF.